These T cell receptor beta chains were read from a single sample in a study of Ad26.COV2.S vaccination and SARS-CoV-2 variants. TCRdb's table, derived via immunoSEQ multiplex PCR, lists solely in-frame clones and lacks some. Of a few hundred thousand clones in the sample, roughly 91% are singletons; the top ten hold roughly 4%. The sequenced sample was peripheral blood, obtained in a trial of Ad26.COV2.S vaccine versus placebo. Receptor source: a person between 18 and 65 years old who received the Ad26.COV2.S COVID-19 vaccine or a placebo. Each CDR3 is given with its conserved first and last residue. The D gene is left open where the match is weak. Clone sizes are given selectively: once, few, many, or a class where the clone is expanded.

TRBD2 . TRBJ2-4 TRBV7-8 19 TGTGCCAGCAGCTTAAGTCGAAGCGGGAGGACTTCTGCCAAAAACATTCAGTACTTC CASSLSRSGRTSAKNIQYF
. . TRBJ2-1 TRBV9 18 TGTGCCAGCAGCCCCACTCATCACCGAGAATACGGCAAAGATGAGCAGTTCTTC CASSPTHHREYGKDEQFF
TRBD1 . TRBJ1-1 TRBV6-5 15 TGTGCCAGCAGTTACTCGAAGGGGGCGAACACTGAAGCTTTCTTT CASSYSKGANTEAFF
. . TRBJ2-1 TRBV24-1 13 TGTGCCACCAGTGATTTGTCTGCTAGAGGGCAGTTCTTC CATSDLSARGQFF
TRBD1 . TRBJ2-2 TRBV27 15 TGTGCCAGCGGACGAGGGACAGGCGACACCGGGGAGCTGTTTTTT CASGRGTGDTGELFF
TRBD1 . TRBJ2-7 TRBV27 15 TGTGCCAGCAGTTTGTCGGGACAGGACTCCTACGAGCAGTACTTC CASSLSGQDSYEQYF
. . TRBJ1-1 TRBV27 16 TGTGCCAGCAGTTTATCACCTCTAACACCGAACACTGAAGCTTTCTTT CASSLSPLTPNTEAFF
TRBD1 . TRBJ1-4 TRBV5-4 16 TGTGCCAGCAGCCGTGACAGGGATCCTCTGTTCGAAAAACTGTTTTTT CASSRDRDPLFEKLFF
TRBD2 . TRBJ2-7 TRBV7-6 14 TGTGCCAGCAGCTTAGCGGTGTCTAGCGGGGAGCAGTACTTC CASSLAVSSGEQYF
TRBD1 . TRBJ2-7 TRBV7-2 14 TGTGCCAGCAGCCCACAGGGGAGCTCCTACGAGCAGTACTTC CASSPQGSSYEQYF
. . TRBJ1-2 TRBV6-2/TRBV6-3 16 TGTGCCAGCAGTTACTCATCGACAGGCCCTGGCTATGGCTACACCTTC CASSYSSTGPGYGYTF
. . TRBJ1-4 TRBV28 14 TGTGCCAGCAGTTATATCGGGGACGTTGAAAAACTGTTTTTT CASSYIGDVEKLFF
. . TRBJ2-5 TRBV6-6 14 TGTGCCAGCAGTTACTCAGAGGGAGCGGAGACCCAGTACTTC CASSYSEGAETQYF
TRBD1 . TRBJ1-6 TRBV6-5 14 TGTGCCAGCAGTTCCGGACAGGTTAATTCACCCCTCCACTTT CASSSGQVNSPLHF
TRBD1 . TRBJ1-6 TRBV28 18 TGTGCCAGCAGTTTCCCCGGGACAGGGGATCCCTATAATTCACCCCTCCACTTT CASSFPGTGDPYNSPLHF
. . TRBJ2-6 TRBV7-9 17 TGTGCCAGCAGCCCGCCCCAGGCTGTTGCTGGGGCCAACGTCCTGACTTTC CASSPPQAVAGANVLTF
. . TRBJ2-3 TRBV4-2 17 TGTGCCAGCAGCCAAGGCCAGACCCCAGCCCACACAGATACGCAGTATTTT CASSQGQTPAHTDTQYF
. once TRBJ2-7 TRBV7-2 12 TGTGCCAGCAGCTTTACAGGGTTCGAGCAGTACTTC CASSFTGFEQYF
. . TRBJ1-1 TRBV7-9 14 TGTGCCAGCAGCTCCTGGGGGGCACAGGGAGAAGCTTTCTTT CASSSWGAQGEAFF
TRBD2 . TRBJ2-3 TRBV29-1 12 TGCAGCGTTTCGGGGGGGGTAGATACGCAGTATTTT CSVSGGVDTQYF
TRBD2 . TRBJ2-1 TRBV7-2 17 TGTGCCAGCAGCCCGCGACTAGCGGGAGACCCTAGGAATGAGCAGTTCTTC CASSPRLAGDPRNEQFF
. . TRBJ2-5 TRBV24-1 17 TGTGCCACCAGTGATTTGTCGGGCCGGGGCAGGGTCGAGACCCAGTACTTC CATSDLSGRGRVETQYF
. few TRBJ1-5 TRBV27 15 TGTGCCAGCAGTTCCGCAGGGTACAGCAATCAGCCCCAGCATTTT CASSSAGYSNQPQHF
. . TRBJ2-7 TRBV4-3 18 TGCGCCAGCAGCCAAGGGATCGGTGGGAACCAGTTTTCCTACGAGCAGTACTTC CASSQGIGGNQFSYEQYF
TRBD2 . TRBJ2-7 TRBV4-2 15 TGTGCCAGCAGCCCACGGGGAGGGAGCTCCTACGAGCAGTACTTC CASSPRGGSSYEQYF
. . TRBJ2-1 TRBV19 16 TGTGCCAGTAGTATAGGAAGGAGCGGGCAGTACAATGAGCAGTTCTTC CASSIGRSGQYNEQFF
. . TRBJ2-1 TRBV6-5 12 TGTGCCAGCAAGGTGGGGGTCAATGAGCAGTTCTTC CASKVGVNEQFF
TRBD2 . TRBJ2-7 TRBV15 17 TGTGCCACCAGCAGAGGCCCTAGCGGGAGGATCGTGGACGAGCAGTACTTC CATSRGPSGRIVDEQYF
. . TRBJ1-6 TRBV10-3 14 TGTGCCATCAGTGTTGATGGGCGAGGTTCACCCCTCCACTTT CAISVDGRGSPLHF
TRBD1 . TRBJ1-1 TRBV4-2 17 TGTGCCAGCAGCCAAGATCCGGCAGGGACAGATAGAAGACAAGCTTTCTTT CASSQDPAGTDRRQAFF
. once TRBJ2-5 TRBV24-1 12 TGTGCCACCAGTGCTCCGGGGGAGACCCAGTACTTC CATSAPGETQYF
. many TRBJ2-2 TRBV29-1 14 TGCAGCGTCCGGTTTCAGGGTTACACCGGGGAGCTGTTTTTT CSVRFQGYTGELFF
TRBD2 . TRBJ2-7 TRBV19 13 TGTGCCAGTAGTAGGGGAGGGACCTACGAGCAGTACTTC CASSRGGTYEQYF
. few TRBJ1-1 TRBV6-1 14 TGTGCCAGCAGTGAATGGGGGGGACGGACTGAAGCTTTCTTT CASSEWGGRTEAFF
. . TRBJ1-1 TRBV11-2 11 TGTGCCAGCAGCCATGGACTTGAAGCTTTCTTT CASSHGLEAFF
TRBD2 . TRBJ2-1 TRBV6-2/TRBV6-3 16 TGTGCCAGCAGCCCCCGACTAGCGGGAGGGAACGATGAGCAGTTCTTC CASSPRLAGGNDEQFF
. few TRBJ1-1 TRBV27 15 TGTGCCAGCAGTTTGTACAGGGCAAGATTCACTGAAGCTTTCTTT CASSLYRARFTEAFF
TRBD1 once TRBJ1-5 TRBV10-3 15 TGTGCCACCTCGGCGGACAGGGCTAGCAATCAGCCCCAGCATTTT CATSADRASNQPQHF
. . TRBJ1-5 TRBV6-6 14 TGTGCCAGCAGTTGGACGTTGGGCAATCAGCCCCAGCATTTT CASSWTLGNQPQHF
. . TRBJ2-1 TRBV25-1 14 TGTGCCAGCAGTGAATACGGCGGGTACAATGAGCAGTTCTTC CASSEYGGYNEQFF
. . TRBJ2-1 TRBV4-2 15 TGTGCCAGCAGCCAAGGTCAGCGGAGCCACAATGAGCAGTTCTTC CASSQGQRSHNEQFF
TRBD2 . TRBJ2-2 TRBV7-3 17 TGTGCCAGCAGCTTAACGCTAGCGGGAGGGCGCGCCGGGGAGCTGTTTTTT CASSLTLAGGRAGELFF
. . TRBJ1-1 TRBV5-1 15 TGCGCCAGCAGCCATGGACGACCGAAAGGGGATGAAGCTTTCTTT CASSHGRPKGDEAFF
TRBD1 . TRBJ2-7 TRBV11-2 15 TGTGCCAGCAGCTTAGATCGGGACAGTGCAATTGGGCAGTACTTC CASSLDRDSAIGQYF
. . TRBJ2-7 TRBV6-5 11 TGTGCCAGCAGTCGGGGTGTCGAGCAGTACTTC CASSRGVEQYF
. once TRBJ2-7 TRBV6-1 14 TGTGCCAGCAGTGAAGATGCGGGACCATACGAGCAGTACTTC CASSEDAGPYEQYF
TRBD2 . TRBJ2-1 TRBV14 16 TGTGCCAGCAGCCCTCGGGGACTAGCAGTTGTGGGTGAGCAGTTCTTC CASSPRGLAVVGEQFF
. . TRBJ2-3 TRBV12-3/TRBV12-4 13 TGTGCCAGCACTTTGCGGGATCTCGATACGCAGTATTTT CASTLRDLDTQYF
TRBD1 . TRBJ2-7 TRBV5-1 18 TGCGCCAGCAGCTTGGAGACCCGACAGGGGCGGTTCTCCTACGAGCAGTACTTC CASSLETRQGRFSYEQYF
. few TRBJ2-7 TRBV10-1 15 TGCGCCAGCAGTGAGTCTCAGGGTGCAAGGTACGAGCAGTACTTC CASSESQGARYEQYF
. few TRBJ1-4 TRBV6-1 16 TGTGCCAGCAGTGAAGGGGATGTTGCAACTAATGAAAAACTGTTTTTT CASSEGDVATNEKLFF
TRBD2 . TRBJ2-7 TRBV6-5 13 TGTGCCAGCATTGGCGGGGGAACCTACGAGCAGTACTTC CASIGGGTYEQYF
. . TRBJ2-7 TRBV29-1 11 TGCAGCGTTGAGAGGGATTACGAGCAGTACTTC CSVERDYEQYF